Listed below are T cell receptor beta chains from one sample, sequenced in a study of cytomegalovirus exposure and HLA in healthy donors. Using immunoSEQ multiplex PCR, the repertoire was profiled, and TCRdb retains in-frame clones only, with some absent. The sample records some 90,000 clones, under 70% being singletons. Sequencing input: PBMCs. The receptors were sampled from a man aged 45 to 65 in good health and CMV-seronegative. The CDR3 runs from the conserved cysteine through the conserved F or W. Each record gives: CDR3 length, clone size, J gene, V gene, D gene, CDR3 protein, CDR3 DNA. D genes are given only for firm matches. Size tells how often a clone was seen (once, few, many) or the class of an expanded clone, and some rows leave it out.

>12|-|TRBJ2-7|TRBV7-9|-
CSSSVREYEQYF
TGTTCCAGCAGCGTACGGGAATACGAGCAGTACTTC
>16|few|TRBJ1-5|TRBV2|TRBD1
CASSEWRQGANQPQHF
TGTGCCAGCAGTGAATGGCGACAGGGGGCAAATCAGCCCCAGCATTTT
>15|-|TRBJ2-5|TRBV6-6|-
CASSSMGALQETQYF
TGTGCCAGCAGCTCGATGGGAGCGTTGCAAGAGACCCAGTACTTC
>18|-|TRBJ2-1|TRBV5-6|TRBD2
CASSLAGVAGGLYNEQFF
TGTGCCAGCAGCTTGGCCGGAGTAGCGGGAGGGCTCTACAATGAGCAGTTCTTC
>15|few|TRBJ2-1|TRBV19|TRBD2
CASSMSLAVYNEQFF
TGTGCCAGTAGTATGTCACTAGCGGTCTACAATGAGCAGTTCTTC
>15|-|TRBJ1-1|TRBV5-8|-
CASSIGAQTFVEAFF
TGTGCCAGCAGCATAGGGGCCCAAACGTTCGTCGAAGCTTTCTTT
>13|-|TRBJ1-1|TRBV6-5|-
CASSYSGGTEAFF
TGTGCCAGCAGTTACTCAGGGGGCACTGAAGCTTTCTTT
>16|-|TRBJ1-4|TRBV7-9|TRBD1
CASSLGDSLANEKLFF
TGTGCCAGCAGCTTAGGGGACAGCCTGGCAAATGAAAAACTGTTTTTT
>14|-|TRBJ1-6|TRBV25-1|-
CASSEYWFQSPLHF
TGTGCCAGCAGTGAATATTGGTTTCAGTCACCCCTCCACTTT
>14|few|TRBJ1-2|TRBV6-1|-
CASREPGLPGGYTF
TGTGCCAGCAGAGAACCGGGACTACCGGGGGGCTACACCTTC
>13|few|TRBJ2-5|TRBV29-1|TRBD1
CSAAGQGGETQYF
TGCAGCGCTGCTGGACAGGGGGGAGAGACCCAGTACTTC
>16|-|TRBJ2-2|TRBV27|-
CASSPYIIANTGELFF
TGTGCCAGCAGTCCTTACATAATCGCGAACACCGGGGAGCTGTTTTTT
>14|-|TRBJ1-2|TRBV15|-
CATKGQPTPGGYTF
TGTGCCACCAAGGGACAACCTACACCGGGTGGCTACACCTTC
>14|-|TRBJ2-7|TRBV28|TRBD2
CASSGRGSTYEQYF
TGTGCCAGCAGCGGGCGGGGGAGCACCTACGAGCAGTACTTC
>17|-|TRBJ2-7|TRBV29-1|-
CSVEDAGQGKGKDEQYF
TGCAGCGTTGAAGATGCGGGCCAGGGGAAGGGGAAGGACGAGCAGTACTTC
>13|-|TRBJ1-3|TRBV11-1|-
CASSANFGNTIYF
TGTGCCAGCAGCGCGAATTTCGGAAACACCATATATTTT
>16|-|TRBJ2-7|TRBV28|-
CASSFNRGRVLVEQYF
TGTGCCAGCAGTTTCAACAGGGGGAGGGTCCTTGTCGAGCAGTACTTC
>12|-|TRBJ2-1|TRBV2|-
CASSERGSEQFF
TGTGCCAGCAGTGAAAGGGGCTCGGAGCAGTTCTTC
>13|-|TRBJ2-5|TRBV7-9|-
CASSGRGGETQYF
TGTGCCAGCAGCGGCAGGGGAGGGGAGACCCAGTACTTC
>14|-|TRBJ1-1|TRBV29-1|-
CSASSGVGATEAFF
TGCAGCGCCAGCTCAGGGGTCGGGGCCACTGAAGCTTTCTTT
>18|few|TRBJ1-4|TRBV19|-
CASSIRRLTLLYNEKLFF
TGTGCCAGTAGTATACGGCGACTAACCTTGCTTTATAATGAAAAACTGTTTTTT
>13|-|TRBJ2-2|TRBV6-4|-
CASSVTGPGELFF
TGTGCCAGCAGTGTTACAGGGCCCGGGGAGCTGTTTTTT
>11|once|TRBJ2-3|TRBV10-3|-
CAVEGEDTQYF
TGTGCCGTCGAGGGGGAAGACACGCAGTATTTT
>15|-|TRBJ1-6|TRBV2|-
CASSERTSGNSPLHF
TGTGCCAGCAGTGAAAGGACCTCGGGGAATTCACCCCTCCACTTT
>13|-|TRBJ1-5|TRBV18|-
CASSPLRNQPQHF
TGTGCCAGCTCACCTCTTCGCAATCAGCCCCAGCATTTT
>16|few|TRBJ2-5|TRBV15|TRBD1
CATSRGGDRAQETQYF
TGTGCCACCAGCAGAGGCGGGGACAGGGCACAAGAGACCCAGTACTTC
>16|once|TRBJ2-7|TRBV7-2|TRBD1
CASSLTGTGGSWEQYF
TGTGCCAGCAGCCTCACCGGGACAGGGGGCTCTTGGGAGCAGTACTTC
>15|few|TRBJ1-6|TRBV6-5|TRBD1
CASSYTTGDDSPLHF
TGTGCCAGCAGTTATACGACAGGGGACGATTCACCCCTCCACTTT
>14|-|TRBJ2-5|TRBV15|TRBD1
CATSTGGAQETQYF
TGTGCCACCAGTACAGGGGGCGCGCAGGAGACCCAGTACTTC
>15|-|TRBJ1-5|TRBV6-1|TRBD1
CASRQGQFSNQPQHF
TGTGCCAGCAGACAGGGGCAGTTTAGCAATCAGCCCCAGCATTTT
>17|-|TRBJ2-7|TRBV7-8|TRBD1
CASSLKGTGGKVYEQYF
TGTGCCAGCAGCTTAAAGGGGACAGGGGGCAAGGTCTACGAGCAGTACTTC
>14|once|TRBJ1-1|TRBV28|-
CASSFLFLDTEAFF
TGTGCCAGCAGTTTCCTATTCCTGGACACTGAAGCTTTCTTT
>17|few|TRBJ2-1|TRBV10-2|TRBD2
CASSGPRLAGATGEQFF
TGCGCCAGCAGTGGACCCCGACTAGCGGGGGCTACGGGTGAGCAGTTCTTC
>15|-|TRBJ2-7|TRBV18|-
CASSPASRGAYEQYF
TGTGCCAGCTCACCGGCCTCGAGAGGAGCCTACGAGCAGTACTTC
>14|-|TRBJ1-1|TRBV4-1|-
CASSQPSRGTEAFF
TGCGCCAGCAGCCAACCCTCCAGGGGAACTGAAGCTTTCTTT
>14|-|TRBJ2-5|TRBV6-4|-
CASSPQGSGETQYF
TGTGCCAGCAGCCCCCAGGGGTCTGGGGAGACCCAGTACTTC
>15|-|TRBJ2-1|TRBV11-2|TRBD2
CASSTPSGRALEQFF
TGTGCCAGCAGCACCCCTAGCGGGAGGGCCCTTGAGCAGTTCTTC
>15|-|TRBJ2-7|TRBV10-3|-
CAISATQGTRYEQYF
TGTGCCATCAGTGCGACGCAGGGGACCCGCTACGAGCAGTACTTC
>15|-|TRBJ1-1|TRBV6-6|TRBD1
CASSGTGGMYTEAFF
TGTGCCAGCAGCGGGACAGGGGGCATGTACACTGAAGCTTTCTTT
>13|-|TRBJ1-1|TRBV9|-
CASNFGGLGEAFF
TGTGCCAGCAACTTCGGGGGTCTGGGTGAAGCTTTCTTT
>15|-|TRBJ2-3|TRBV5-1|TRBD2
CASRSAGGGADTQYF
TGCGCCAGCAGGTCAGCGGGGGGGGGTGCAGATACGCAGTATTTT
>12|-|TRBJ2-2|TRBV6-5|TRBD2
CATFSGSGELFF
TGTGCCACTTTTAGCGGGTCCGGGGAGCTGTTTTTT
>16|-|TRBJ2-5|TRBV7-2|TRBD2
CASSLGLAGNQETQYF
TGTGCCAGCAGCTTAGGACTAGCGGGGAATCAAGAGACCCAGTACTTC
>17|-|TRBJ2-2|TRBV27|TRBD2
CASSRGLAGEGTGELFF
TGTGCCAGCAGTCGCGGACTAGCGGGAGAGGGGACCGGGGAGCTGTTTTTT
>15|-|TRBJ2-7|TRBV5-1|-
CASSLDPLWEYEQYF
TGCGCCAGCAGCTTGGACCCCTTATGGGAGTACGAGCAGTACTTC
>16|-|TRBJ2-1|TRBV5-1|-
CASSLEGVTPGNEQFF
TGCGCCAGCAGCTTGGAAGGAGTAACACCGGGTAATGAGCAGTTCTTC
>14|few|TRBJ2-4|TRBV9|TRBD1
CASSVGDRGDIQYF
TGTGCCAGCAGCGTAGGGGACAGGGGCGACATTCAGTACTTC
>18|few|TRBJ2-3|TRBV28|TRBD2
CASSTPLGLAGDTDTQYF
TGTGCCAGCAGTACACCTCTTGGACTAGCGGGGGACACAGATACGCAGTATTTT
>15|-|TRBJ2-5|TRBV11-2|TRBD1
CASSQGQSGGETQYF
TGTGCCAGCAGCCAGGGACAGTCAGGTGGGGAGACCCAGTACTTC